This T cell receptor beta chain comes out of a study of identical twins. Overall study findings and caveats: There were fewer insertions in abundant cord blood beta clonotypes, but memory repertoires showed no such pattern. Rather than following the same donors, the conclusions depended on cross-sectional statistical analysis.

With no exceptions, donors were healthy Caucasians. This clonotype has only a few counts. Antigen unknown. TCRdb reprocessed the 5' RACE reads with MiXCR, giving one entry per CDR3 protein. The sample includes nearly 900,000 distinct CDR3 sequences, roughly 12% of them seen just once. The same sample was also studied in work on yellow fever vaccine responses in identical twins.

The sequencing input was PBMCs. The sequence came from a woman between 18 and 29 years old in good health.

CDR3 loop: CASSPPVVAGSYEQYF. DNA of the CDR3: TGTGCCAGCTCACCACCGGTGGTAGCGGGGTCCTACGAGCAGTACTTC. This chain links TRBV18 with TRBJ2-7; 8 nucleotides align to TRBD2. This CDR3 region has 16 residues. The germline gives CDR1 KGHSH, CDR2 LQKENI. The V segment lost 0 bases and the J segment 1 base; nucleotides outside the gene matches: 5. Looking up the rest from reference TRBV18 and TRBJ2-7 gives the full variable domain: NAGVMQNPRHLVRRRGQEARLRCSPMKGHSHVYWYRQLPEEGLKFMVYLQKENIIDESGMPKERFSAEFPKEGPSILRIQQVVRGDSAAYFCASSPPVVAGSYEQYFGPGTRLTVT.